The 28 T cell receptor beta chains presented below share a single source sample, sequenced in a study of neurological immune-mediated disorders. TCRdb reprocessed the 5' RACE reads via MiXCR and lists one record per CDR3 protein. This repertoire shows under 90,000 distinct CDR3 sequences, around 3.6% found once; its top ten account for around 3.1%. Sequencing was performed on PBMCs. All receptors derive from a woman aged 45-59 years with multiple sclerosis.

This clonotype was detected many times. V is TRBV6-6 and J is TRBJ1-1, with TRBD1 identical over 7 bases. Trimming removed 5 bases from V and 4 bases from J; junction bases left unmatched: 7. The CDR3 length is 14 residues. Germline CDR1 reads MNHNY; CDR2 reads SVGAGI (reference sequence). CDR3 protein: CASSRGQSSTEAFF. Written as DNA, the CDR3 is TGTGCCAGCAGTAGGGGACAGTCATCCACTGAAGCTTTCTTT.

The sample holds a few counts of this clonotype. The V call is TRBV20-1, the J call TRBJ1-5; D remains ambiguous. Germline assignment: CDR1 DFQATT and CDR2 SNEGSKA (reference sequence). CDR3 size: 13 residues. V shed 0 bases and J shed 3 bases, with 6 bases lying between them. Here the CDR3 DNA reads TGCAGTGCTAGAGAGGGTAACAATCAGCCCCAGCATTTT. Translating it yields CSAREGNNQPQHF.

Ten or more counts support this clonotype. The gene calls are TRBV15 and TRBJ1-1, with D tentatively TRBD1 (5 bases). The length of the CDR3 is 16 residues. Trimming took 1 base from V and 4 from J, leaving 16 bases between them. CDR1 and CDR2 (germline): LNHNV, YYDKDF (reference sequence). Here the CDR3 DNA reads TGTGCCACCAGCAGAGTTGGCGGGCAGGGCGGCACTGAAGCTTTCTTT. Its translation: CATSRVGGQGGTEAFF.

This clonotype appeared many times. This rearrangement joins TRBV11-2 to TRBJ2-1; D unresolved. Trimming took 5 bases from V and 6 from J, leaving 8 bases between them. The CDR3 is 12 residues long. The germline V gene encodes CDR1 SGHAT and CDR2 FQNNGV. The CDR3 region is CASSLTSNEQFF. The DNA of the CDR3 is TGTGCCAGCAGCCTGACGTCCAATGAGCAGTTCTTC.

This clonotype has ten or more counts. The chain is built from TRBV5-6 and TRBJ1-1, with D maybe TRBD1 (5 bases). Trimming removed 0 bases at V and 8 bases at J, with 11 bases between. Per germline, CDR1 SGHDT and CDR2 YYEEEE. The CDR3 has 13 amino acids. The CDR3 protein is CASSLGAQAEAFF. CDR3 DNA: TGTGCCAGCAGCTTGGGGGCACAGGCCGAAGCTTTCTTT.

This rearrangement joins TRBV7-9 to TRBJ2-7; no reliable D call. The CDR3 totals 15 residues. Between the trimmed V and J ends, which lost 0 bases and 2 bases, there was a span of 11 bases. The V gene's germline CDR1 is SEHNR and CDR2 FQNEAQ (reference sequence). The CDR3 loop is CASSLATASAYEQYF. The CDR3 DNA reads TGTGCCAGCAGCTTAGCGACGGCCTCGGCCTACGAGCAGTACTTC.

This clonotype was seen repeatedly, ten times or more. CDR3 sequence: CASSLGHGRATYEQYF. DNA for the CDR3: TGTGCCAGCAGCTTAGGTCATGGCAGAGCAACCTACGAGCAGTACTTC. The rearrangement links TRBV7-2 to TRBJ2-7; no firm D call. Germline V CDR1 and CDR2: SGHTA, FQGNSA. V lost 1 base and J 2 bases, leaving 15 bases between the germline ends. CDR3 length: 16 residues.

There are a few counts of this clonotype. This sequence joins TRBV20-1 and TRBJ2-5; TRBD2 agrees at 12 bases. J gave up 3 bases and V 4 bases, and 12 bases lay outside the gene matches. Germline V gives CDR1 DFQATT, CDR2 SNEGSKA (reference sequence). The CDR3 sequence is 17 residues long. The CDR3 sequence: CSATQVLRLAGEETQYF. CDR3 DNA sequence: TGCAGTGCTACCCAAGTTTTGCGACTAGCGGGGGAAGAGACCCAGTACTTC.

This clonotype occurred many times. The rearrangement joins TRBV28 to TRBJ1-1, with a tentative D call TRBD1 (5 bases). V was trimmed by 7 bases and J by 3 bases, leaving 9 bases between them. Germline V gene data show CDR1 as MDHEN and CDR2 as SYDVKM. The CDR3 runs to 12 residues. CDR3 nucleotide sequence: TGTGCCAGCAAAGGGGTGGACACTGAAGCTTTCTTT. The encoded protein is CASKGVDTEAFF.

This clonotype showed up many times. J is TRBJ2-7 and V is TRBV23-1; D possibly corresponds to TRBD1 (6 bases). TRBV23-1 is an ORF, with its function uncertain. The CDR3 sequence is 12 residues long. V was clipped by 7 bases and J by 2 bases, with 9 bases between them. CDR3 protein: CASKRTAYEQYF. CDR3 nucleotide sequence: TGCGCCAGCAAAAGGACAGCCTACGAGCAGTACTTC.

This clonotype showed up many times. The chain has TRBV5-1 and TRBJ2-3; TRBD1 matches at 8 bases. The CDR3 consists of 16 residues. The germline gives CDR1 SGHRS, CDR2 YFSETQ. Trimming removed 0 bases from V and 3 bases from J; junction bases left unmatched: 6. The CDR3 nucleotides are TGCGCCAGCAGCTTGGGGCAGGGGGCCTCAACAGATACGCAGTATTTT. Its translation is CASSLGQGASTDTQYF.

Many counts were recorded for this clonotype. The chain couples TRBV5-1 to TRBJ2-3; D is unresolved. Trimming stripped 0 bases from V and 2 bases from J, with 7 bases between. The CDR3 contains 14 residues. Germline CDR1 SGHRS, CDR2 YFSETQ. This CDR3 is CASSLVQPTDTQYF. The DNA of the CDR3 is TGCGCCAGCAGCTTGGTGCAACCCACAGATACGCAGTATTTT. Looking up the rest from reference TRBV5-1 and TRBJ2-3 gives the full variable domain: KAGVTQTPRYLIKTRGQQVTLSCSPISGHRSVSWYQQTPGQGLQFLFEYFSETQRNKGNFPGRFSGRQFSNSRSEMNVSTLELGDSALYLCASSLVQPTDTQYFGPGTRLTVL.

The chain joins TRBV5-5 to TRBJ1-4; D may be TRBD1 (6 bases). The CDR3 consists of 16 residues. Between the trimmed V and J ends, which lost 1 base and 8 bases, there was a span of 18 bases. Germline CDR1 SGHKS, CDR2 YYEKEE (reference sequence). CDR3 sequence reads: CASSLSHAGRGEKLFF. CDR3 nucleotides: TGTGCCAGCAGCTTGTCCCATGCGGGTAGGGGGGAAAAACTGTTTTTT.

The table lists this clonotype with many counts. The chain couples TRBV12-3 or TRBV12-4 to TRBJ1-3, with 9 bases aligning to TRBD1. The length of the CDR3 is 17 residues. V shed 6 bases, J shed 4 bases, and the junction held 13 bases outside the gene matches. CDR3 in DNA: TGTGCCAGCAGCCTTACAACCACAGGGGGCATGGGAAACACCATATATTTT. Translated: CASSLTTTGGMGNTIYF.

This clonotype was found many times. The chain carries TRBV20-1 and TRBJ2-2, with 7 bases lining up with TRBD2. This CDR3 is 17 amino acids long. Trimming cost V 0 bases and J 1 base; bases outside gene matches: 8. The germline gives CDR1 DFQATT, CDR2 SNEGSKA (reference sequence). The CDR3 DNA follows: TGCAGTGCTAGAGATCAGTTTGGGACTAAGAACACCGGGGAGCTGTTTTTT. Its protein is CSARDQFGTKNTGELFF.

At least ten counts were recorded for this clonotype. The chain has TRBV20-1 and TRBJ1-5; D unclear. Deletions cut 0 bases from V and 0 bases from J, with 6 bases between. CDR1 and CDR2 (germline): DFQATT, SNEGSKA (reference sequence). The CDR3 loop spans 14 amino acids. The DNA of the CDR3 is TGCAGTGCTAGAGAACCTAATAGCAATCAGCCCCAGCATTTT. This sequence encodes CSAREPNSNQPQHF.

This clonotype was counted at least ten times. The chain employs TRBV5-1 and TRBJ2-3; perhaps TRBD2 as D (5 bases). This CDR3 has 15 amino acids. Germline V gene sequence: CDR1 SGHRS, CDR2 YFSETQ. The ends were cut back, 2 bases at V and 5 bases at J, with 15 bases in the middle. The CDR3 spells CASSFLRGVVDTQYF. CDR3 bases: TGCGCCAGCAGCTTCCTACGGGGAGTTGTAGATACGCAGTATTTT. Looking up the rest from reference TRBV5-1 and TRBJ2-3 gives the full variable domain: KAGVTQTPRYLIKTRGQQVTLSCSPISGHRSVSWYQQTPGQGLQFLFEYFSETQRNKGNFPGRFSGRQFSNSRSEMNVSTLELGDSALYLCASSFLRGVVDTQYFGPGTRLTVL.

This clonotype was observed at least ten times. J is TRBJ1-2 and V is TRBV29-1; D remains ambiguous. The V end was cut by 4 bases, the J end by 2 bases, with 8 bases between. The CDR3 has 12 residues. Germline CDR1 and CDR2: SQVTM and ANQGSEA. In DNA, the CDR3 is TGCAGCGTTGCCTGGGCGAACTATGGCTACACCTTC. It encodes CSVAWANYGYTF.

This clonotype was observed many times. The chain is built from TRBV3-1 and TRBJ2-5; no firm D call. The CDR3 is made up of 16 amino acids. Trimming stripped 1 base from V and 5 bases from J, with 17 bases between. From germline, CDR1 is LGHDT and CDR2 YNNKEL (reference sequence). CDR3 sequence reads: CASSQGSTTTIETQYF. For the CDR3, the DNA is TGTGCCAGCAGCCAAGGTTCTACAACGACAATTGAGACCCAGTACTTC.

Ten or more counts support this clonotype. This CDR3 reads CASRTSGYEQYF. CDR3 sequence (DNA): TGTGCCAGCAGAACTAGCGGCTACGAGCAGTACTTC. The gene calls are TRBV6-6 and TRBJ2-7, with 8 bases aligning to TRBD2. J gave up 3 bases and V 6 bases, and 1 base lay outside the gene matches. Germline lookup yields CDR1 MNHNY and CDR2 SVGAGI (reference sequence). The CDR3 runs to 12 residues.

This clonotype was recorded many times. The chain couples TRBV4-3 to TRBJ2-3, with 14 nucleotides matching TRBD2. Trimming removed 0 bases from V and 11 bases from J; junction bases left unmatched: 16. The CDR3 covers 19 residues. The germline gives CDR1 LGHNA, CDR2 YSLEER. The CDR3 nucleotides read TGCGCCAGCAGCCAAGAAGGCGTTACTATAGGACTAGCGGGGGGTGAGCAGTATTTT. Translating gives CASSQEGVTIGLAGGEQYF.

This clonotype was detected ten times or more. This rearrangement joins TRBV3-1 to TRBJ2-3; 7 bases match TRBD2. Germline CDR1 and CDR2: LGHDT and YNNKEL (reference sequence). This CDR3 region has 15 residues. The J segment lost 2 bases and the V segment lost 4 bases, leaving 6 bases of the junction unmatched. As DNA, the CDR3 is TGTGCCAGCAGCCTCCGGGACTATCCCACAGATACGCAGTATTTT. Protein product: CASSLRDYPTDTQYF.

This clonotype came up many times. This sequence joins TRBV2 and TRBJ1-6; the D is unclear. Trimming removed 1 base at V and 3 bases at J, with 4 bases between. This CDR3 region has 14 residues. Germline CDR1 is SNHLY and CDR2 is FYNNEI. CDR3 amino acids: CASSEESYNSPLHF. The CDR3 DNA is TGTGCCAGCAGTGAAGAAAGCTATAATTCACCCCTCCACTTT.

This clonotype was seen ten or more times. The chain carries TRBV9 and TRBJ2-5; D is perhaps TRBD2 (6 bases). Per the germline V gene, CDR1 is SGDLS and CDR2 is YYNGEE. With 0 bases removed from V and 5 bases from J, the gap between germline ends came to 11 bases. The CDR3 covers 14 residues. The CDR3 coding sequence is TGTGCCAGCAGCGTAGAAGGAGGGCGGGAGACCCAGTACTTC. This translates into CASSVEGGRETQYF. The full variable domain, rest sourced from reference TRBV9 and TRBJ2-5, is DSGVTQTPKHLITATGQRVTLRCSPRSGDLSVYWYQQSLDQGLQFLIQYYNGEERAKGNILERFSAQQFPDLHSELNLSSLELGDSALYFCASSVEGGRETQYFGPGTRLLVL.

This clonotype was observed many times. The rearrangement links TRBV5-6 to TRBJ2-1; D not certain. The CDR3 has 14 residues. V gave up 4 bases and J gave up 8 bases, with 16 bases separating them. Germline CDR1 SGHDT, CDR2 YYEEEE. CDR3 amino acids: CASSTFGRYDEQFF. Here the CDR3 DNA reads TGTGCCAGCAGCACCTTCGGGCGGTACGATGAGCAGTTCTTC.

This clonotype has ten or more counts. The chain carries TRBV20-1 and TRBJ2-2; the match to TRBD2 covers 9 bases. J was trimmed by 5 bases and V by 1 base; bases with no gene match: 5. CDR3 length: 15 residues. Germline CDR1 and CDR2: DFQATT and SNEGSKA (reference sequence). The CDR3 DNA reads TGCAGTGCTAGAGTACCAAGCGGGGGGACCGGGGAGCTGTTTTTT. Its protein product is CSARVPSGGTGELFF.

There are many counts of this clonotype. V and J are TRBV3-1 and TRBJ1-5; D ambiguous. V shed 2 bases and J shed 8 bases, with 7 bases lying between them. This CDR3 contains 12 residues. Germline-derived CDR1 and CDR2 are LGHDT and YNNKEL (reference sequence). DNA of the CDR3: TGTGCCAGCAGCCAAACCGGGGAGCCCCAGCATTTT. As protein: CASSQTGEPQHF.

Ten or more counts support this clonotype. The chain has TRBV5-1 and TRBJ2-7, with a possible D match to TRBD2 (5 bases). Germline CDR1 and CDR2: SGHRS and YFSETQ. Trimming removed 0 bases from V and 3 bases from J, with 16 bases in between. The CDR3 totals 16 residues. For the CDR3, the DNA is TGCGCCAGCAGCTTGGTTATGTTCTCGGGAATCTACGAGCAGTACTTC. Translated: CASSLVMFSGIYEQYF.